This section outlines one T cell receptor (beta chain) sequence together with its context. The antigen is not known. Blood was drawn once from each donor into heparinised tubes. The draws averaged roughly 120 mL. This sample is part of a study of beta chain features in type 1 diabetes. Study-level background: Sorted cells from all samples, numbering 100 million to 120 million, were examined. Study-wide results and limits: The study found moderately but significantly shorter TCRB CDR3s in all four CD4+ subsets of Type 1 diabetes patients. Still unanswered here is whether HLA type influences TCRB rearrangement.

The investigators reverse transcribed all of the isolated RNA, so they sequenced expressed TCRB transcripts. Using immunoSEQ multiplex PCR, the repertoire was profiled, and TCRdb retains in-frame clones only, with some absent. The sample carries 390,000 or so clones, more than 11% recorded once. This TCR came from a man under 40 in good health. The specimen sequenced was naive CD4+ T cells from blood.

CDR3 nucleotide sequence: TGTGCCACCAGCAGGTTCAGGGGCTTAGGAGGTCCCAATAGCAATCAGCCCCAGCATTTT. Its protein product is CATSRFRGLGGPNSNQPQHF. The chain recombines TRBV15 with TRBJ1-5; the D gene is possibly TRBD1 (6 bases). The CDR3 extends over 20 amino acids. Germline CDR1 is LNHNV and CDR2 is YYDKDF (reference sequence). The germline V and J ends were trimmed by 3 bases and 0 bases, with 24 bases remaining between them.